Each of the 26 T cell receptor beta chains below was sequenced from the same sample in a study of molecular identifiers for immune sequencing clone quantification. TCRdb reanalysed the PCR reads using MiXCR and keeps one entry per CDR3 protein. The sample holds 85,000 to 130,000 distinct CDR3 sequences; around 33% are singletons and the top ten take less than 5%. What was sequenced was naive CD8+ T cells from blood, with Jurkat cell RNA spiked in. Subset noted: FACS-sorted CD8+CD4-CCR7+CD45RA+ naive T cells. These receptor sequences come from a human donor in good health. Some libraries in this study had Jurkat cell RNA spiked in.

This clonotype was observed many times. The gene calls are TRBV28 and TRBJ2-4, with D tentatively TRBD1 (6 bases). V lost 3 bases, J lost 8 bases, and 11 bases lay in between. The CDR3 extends over 13 amino acids. Germline values: CDR1 MDHEN, CDR2 SYDVKM. The CDR3 sequence is CASSLGHWDIQYF. The CDR3 DNA sequence: TGTGCCAGCAGTTTGGGACACTGGGACATTCAGTACTTC.

V usage is TRBV27 and J usage is TRBJ2-7; D not certain. The germline V and J ends were trimmed by 3 bases and 0 bases, with 12 bases remaining between them. This CDR3 has 15 amino acids. Germline assignment: CDR1 MNHEY and CDR2 SMNVEV (reference sequence). CDR3 nucleotide sequence: TGTGCCAGCAGTTTCAAAGCGTATAGCTCCTACGAGCAGTACTTC. It codes for CASSFKAYSSYEQYF.

The CDR3 region is CSARDFGDTQYF. CDR3 nucleotides: TGCAGTGCTAGAGATTTCGGAGATACGCAGTATTTT. The genes are TRBV20-1 and TRBJ2-3; D call uncertain. This CDR3 is 12 amino acids long. V lost 0 bases and J lost 5, with 6 bases in between. Germline assignment: CDR1 DFQATT and CDR2 SNEGSKA (reference sequence).

This chain joins TRBV7-8 and TRBJ2-2; 7 positions match TRBD2. With 5 bases clipped from V and 4 bases from J, the junction kept 4 bases outside the gene matches. Germline V gives CDR1 SGHVS, CDR2 FQNEAQ. The CDR3 totals 14 residues. The CDR3 nucleotides are TGTGCCAGCAGCCCGGGGGAGGGCACCGGGGAGCTGTTTTTT. Its translation is CASSPGEGTGELFF.

In regard to this clonotype: This clone may be a read error of a much larger clone one base away. This chain uses TRBV6-5 with TRBJ2-7; 12 bases are a match to TRBD2. The ends lost 2 bases at V and 5 bases at J; junction bases unmatched: 4. From germline, CDR1 is MNHEY and CDR2 SVGAGI. There are 15 residues in the CDR3. The CDR3 DNA reads as TGTGCCAGCAGTTACGTCACTAGCGGGAGGAACGAGCAGTACTTC. This sequence encodes CASSYVTSGRNEQYF.

In this sample, this clonotype turned up a few times. This rearrangement joins TRBV20-1 to TRBJ2-7; D ambiguous. The CDR3 contains 17 residues. V was pared by 0 bases and J by 3 bases, with 21 bases between. Per germline, CDR1 DFQATT and CDR2 SNEGSKA (reference sequence). CDR3 sequence: CSARDLSARKVDYEQYF. In DNA, the CDR3 is TGCAGTGCTAGAGATTTAAGTGCTAGGAAAGTTGACTACGAGCAGTACTTC.

This clonotype showed up just a few times. V gene TRBV7-3 combines with J gene TRBJ2-1, with a possible D match to TRBD1 (5 bases). CDR3 length: 16 residues. Germline V gene sequence: CDR1 SGHTA, CDR2 FQGTGA. V was cut by 4 bases and J by 4 bases, with 17 bases left in between. DNA of the CDR3: TGTGCCAGCAGCTCAATGGGGCTTCCTTCTTACAATGAGCAGTTCTTC. Protein: CASSSMGLPSYNEQFF.

Concerning this clonotype: A read error may explain this, as a much larger clone is one base away. The gene calls are TRBV5-6 and TRBJ2-1; TRBD2 might be the D (6 bases). This CDR3 has 12 residues. Looked up from germline, CDR1 is SGHDT and CDR2 is YYEEEE. CDR3 sequence: CASSQGPRAGIF. CDR3 nucleotide sequence: TGTGCCAGCAGCCAGGGCCCCAGGGCGGGGATCTTC.

This clonotype was detected only a few times. V usage is TRBV12-3 or TRBV12-4 and J usage is TRBJ2-7; D remains ambiguous. The CDR3 is 13 residues long. V was clipped by 2 bases and J by 1 base, with 6 bases between them. CDR3 DNA sequence: TGTGCCAGCAGTTTACAAGGGTCCTACGAGCAGTACTTC. This gives the protein CASSLQGSYEQYF.

The chain carries TRBV6-5 and TRBJ1-4; D is unresolved. CDR1 and CDR2 from the germline V gene are MNHEY and SVGAGI. CDR3 size: 15 residues. V lost 4 bases and J 5 bases, leaving 14 bases between the germline ends. CDR3 bases: TGTGCCAGCAGTTCCCTGACCGATATGAATGAAAAACTGTTTTTT. Encoded protein: CASSSLTDMNEKLFF.

This clonotype showed up just a few times. The gene calls are TRBV20-1 and TRBJ1-1; 7 nucleotides match TRBD1. This CDR3 region has 15 residues. Germline trimming cut 1 base from V and 3 bases from J; bases unmatched to any gene: 8. Looked up from germline, CDR1 is DFQATT and CDR2 is SNEGSKA (reference sequence). DNA of the CDR3: TGCAGTGCTAGAGTATACAGGGGTCGGGACACTGAAGCTTTCTTT. Translating it yields CSARVYRGRDTEAFF.

Regarding this clonotype: With a much larger clone just one base away, this may be a read error. V is TRBV28 and J is TRBJ2-5; perhaps TRBD1 as D (5 bases). Germline V lookup: CDR1 MDHEN, CDR2 SYDVKM. V lost 7 bases and J lost 5, with 20 bases in between. This CDR3 contains 15 residues. CDR3 amino acids: CASTRTPGKFETQYF. CDR3 DNA: TGTGCCAGCACCCGCACCCCAGGGAAGTTCGAGACCCAGTACTTC.

This clonotype has a count of ten or more. The rearrangement uses TRBV28 and TRBJ2-7; D remains unclear. The CDR3 is 14 amino acids. V was trimmed by 8 bases and J by 0 bases, leaving 14 bases between them. CDR1 and CDR2 (germline): MDHEN, SYDVKM. The CDR3 DNA sequence: TGTGCCAGCCATGACACCGGAGCCTCCTACGAGCAGTACTTC. Its translation is CASHDTGASYEQYF.

The rearrangement links TRBV11-3 to TRBJ2-7, with 7 bases aligning to TRBD2. Trimming cost V 4 bases and J 5 bases; bases outside gene matches: 2. CDR3 length: 12 amino acids. CDR1 is SGHNT, CDR2 YENEEA, per germline. In DNA form, the CDR3 reads TGTGCCAGCAGCTCGACTAGCCACGAGCAGTACTTC. This sequence encodes CASSSTSHEQYF.

As regards this clonotype: Since no conserved phenylalanine or tryptophan closes the CDR3, a read error is the likely cause. The rearrangement uses TRBV7-9 and TRBJ2-1; D possibly corresponds to TRBD2 (6 bases). The CDR3 runs 16 residues. From germline, CDR1 is SEHNR and CDR2 FQNEAQ (reference sequence). The V gene lost 4 bases and the J gene lost 6 bases, with 19 bases spanning the gap. The CDR3 bases are TGTGCCAGCAGCTCTCCCGGGACTTTGGCCGCCAATGAGCAGTTCATC. It specifies CASSSPGTLAANEQFI.

This clonotype was found many times. This chain uses TRBV29-1 with TRBJ2-5; a possible D gene is TRBD1 (5 bases). Trimming left V 3 bases short and J 1 base short, with 15 bases between. Germline CDR1 SQVTM, CDR2 ANQGSEA. The CDR3 is 15 amino acids. The CDR3 region is CSVERRGAIQETQYF. The CDR3 region has the DNA TGCAGCGTTGAGCGAAGGGGCGCAATCCAAGAGACCCAGTACTTC.

This clonotype appeared a few times. The chain employs TRBV9 and TRBJ1-1; 9 bases fit TRBD1. Germline CDR1 reads SGDLS; CDR2 reads YYNGEE. The V and J ends lost 0 bases and 6 bases, in that order; junction bases with no gene match: 3. The CDR3 is 14 residues long. CDR3 residues: CASSVGGTGPEAFF. CDR3 DNA: TGTGCCAGCAGCGTAGGAGGGACAGGGCCTGAAGCTTTCTTT.

At least ten counts were recorded for this clonotype. The gene calls are TRBV6-5 and TRBJ2-1; D is unclear. V lost 0 bases and J lost 8, with 14 bases in between. CDR3 length equals 15 residues. Germline V gene sequence: CDR1 MNHEY, CDR2 SVGAGI. The CDR3 loop reads CASSYSIWGIHEQFF. In DNA, the CDR3 is TGTGCCAGCAGTTACTCGATCTGGGGAATTCATGAGCAGTTCTTC.

A remark on this clonotype: This may come from a read error, since a much larger clone is one base off. The CDR3 ends on some other residue instead of the conserved phenylalanine or tryptophan, so this is likely a read error. The chain couples TRBV29-1 to TRBJ1-2; TRBD1 matches 9 bases. J gave up 3 bases and V 1 base, and 6 bases lay outside the gene matches. In germline, CDR1 is SQVTM, CDR2 ANQGSEA. The CDR3 is 15 amino acids. CDR3 DNA sequence: TGCAGCGTTGAAGGAGTTGGACAGGGGTACTATGGCTACACCCTC. It encodes CSVEGVGQGYYGYTL.

The rearrangement joins TRBV12-3 or TRBV12-4 to TRBJ2-5; no clear D. V lost 5 bases to trimming and J lost 3 bases, with 16 bases between them. The CDR3 sequence is 15 residues long. The CDR3 coding sequence is TGTGCCAGCAGTCACATCGTTAACACTAAAGAGACCCAGTACTTC. Encoded protein: CASSHIVNTKETQYF.

A note on this clonotype: This is likely a read error, given that the CDR3 carries no conserved phenylalanine or tryptophan at its end. This chain uses TRBV4-1 with TRBJ1-5; D gene ambiguous. The CDR3 runs to 13 residues. Trimming stripped 1 base from V and 9 bases from J, with 10 bases between. From germline, CDR1 is MGHRA and CDR2 YSYEKL. CDR3 in DNA: TGCGCCAGCAGCCAAGGAAATGCTTCGCCCCAGCATCTT. Its translation: CASSQGNASPQHL.

The chain carries TRBV27 and TRBJ1-2; D is undetermined. V was cut by 5 bases and J by 6 bases, with 16 bases left in between. CDR1 MNHEY and CDR2 SMNVEV come from the germline V gene (reference sequence). The CDR3 is 14 amino acids. Here the CDR3 DNA reads TGTGCCAGCAGTCCCGAGGTCCCTGCCCATGGCTACACCTTC. It encodes CASSPEVPAHGYTF.

This clonotype was counted at least ten times. CDR3 in DNA: TGTGCCAGCAGCTCGGGCCCATTTGACGAGCAGTACTTC. This translates into CASSSGPFDEQYF. This sequence joins TRBV7-6 and TRBJ2-7; D uncertain. The CDR3 loop spans 13 amino acids. V was cut by 4 bases and J by 5 bases, with 12 bases left in between. In germline, CDR1 is SGHVS, CDR2 FNYEAQ.

This clonotype was counted only a few times. The genes are TRBV7-8 and TRBJ2-2, with D hard to call. The ends were cut back, 5 bases at V and 7 bases at J, with 20 bases in the middle. The CDR3 length is 16 residues. CDR1 is SGHVS and CDR2 is FQNEAQ in the germline V gene. Written as DNA, the CDR3 is TGTGCCAGCAGCCTCACATATTCCCCCCGTGGCGGGGAGCTGTTTTTT. Its protein is CASSLTYSPRGGELFF.

This clonotype was detected once. One base away lies a much larger clone, so this may be a sequencing read error. The V and J genes are TRBV6-5 and TRBJ2-7; 8 bases agree with TRBD1. Germline assignment: CDR1 MNHEY and CDR2 SVGAGI. The CDR3 spans 14 residues. Written as DNA, the CDR3 is TGTGCCAGCAGTTACGACAGGGGAGGCTACGAGCAGAACTTC. Its translation is CASSYDRGGYEQNF.

The chain is built from TRBV20-1 and TRBJ1-1; possible D gene TRBD1, 6 bases. V was pared by 5 bases and J by 1 base, with 14 bases between. Germline V gene lookup returns CDR1 DFQATT and CDR2 SNEGSKA (reference sequence). The CDR3 loop spans 14 amino acids. CDR3 coding DNA: TGCAGTGCTCACAGGGATCTGAGGAACACTGAAGCTTTCTTT. This encodes CSAHRDLRNTEAFF.